This T cell receptor (beta chain) was captured by sequencing in a study of control samples from healthy donors and cancer patients. In germline, CDR1 is SEHNR, CDR2 FQNEAQ (reference sequence). The CDR3 loop spans 18 amino acids. Trimming removed 0 bases from V and 8 bases from J; junction bases left unmatched: 12. Using immunoSEQ multiplex PCR, the repertoire was profiled, and TCRdb retains in-frame clones only, with some absent. The table has under 110,000 clones, about 89% seen once. The sequence came from a man between 25 and 39 years old in good health. The sample consisted of blood. The chain couples TRBV7-9 to TRBJ2-1; TRBD2 matches 11 bases. CDR3: CASSLAGGDLAGGYEQFF. The CDR3 DNA reads TGTGCCAGCAGCTTAGCGGGGGGGGATCTAGCGGGAGGCTATGAGCAGTTCTTC.